The 23 T cell receptor gamma chains presented below share a single source sample, sequenced in a study of intestinal T cells in coeliac disease (dated by TCRdb to the early 2020s). For each case, genomic DNA was extracted from ten 5-um FFPE scrolls with the QIAamp DNA FFPE tissue kit. Library preparation was by multiplex PCR. For sequencing, an Ion Torrent PGM was employed. The LymphoTrack kit, which has primers carrying Illumina adapters, was used to amplify TRG repertoires from about 180 ng of biopsy DNA. TCRdb called clones anew from the public reads via CATT; matching DNA rows were later pooled. Here the sample has hundreds of gamma-chain clones; 42% occur a single time. The leading ten clones occupy roughly a sixth of the sample. Sequenced: a duodenal biopsy. The receptors were gathered from a human donor with celiac disease.

This clone was counted between two and nine times. This may stem from a read error, because a much larger clone lies one nucleotide away. V and J are TRGV11 and TRGJP1. TRGV11 is assigned to the ORF class and has an uncertain function. This CDR3 has 14 residues. The J segment lost 11 bases and the V segment lost 9 bases, leaving 15 bases of the junction unmatched. The CDR3 DNA reads as TGTGCCTGCTGGGCCACCACCAGAGGATGGTTCAAGATATTT. Translating gives CACWATTRGWFKIF.

This clone was detected only a few times. The genes are TRGV4 and TRGJ1 or TRGJ2. V dropped 3 bases and J dropped 5; count of bases not matched to a gene: 13. CDR3 length equals 15 residues. Germline lookup yields CDR1 EGSTGY and CDR2 YDSYTSSV. CDR3 nucleotides: TGTGCCACCTGGGATATGGGGGTTTTTGATTATAAGAAACTCTTT. This codes for CATWDMGVFDYKKLF.

The rearrangement uses TRGV2 and TRGJP1. This CDR3 spans 17 amino acids. The germline V gene has CDR1 EGSNGY and CDR2 YDSYNSKV. V lost 3 bases to trimming and J lost 0 bases; unmatched junction nucleotides: 10. The CDR3 protein is CATWDLYRDTTGWFKIF. The CDR3 nucleotides read TGTGCCACCTGGGACTTGTATAGGGATACCACTGGTTGGTTCAAGATATTT.

The chain carries TRGV4 and TRGJ1 or TRGJ2. The V gene's germline CDR1 is EGSTGY and CDR2 YDSYTSSV. Losses at the gene ends were 5 bases for V and 12 bases for J; bases not matched to a gene: 13. CDR3 size: 12 residues. The DNA for the CDR3 is TGTGCCACCTGGGGATGGGCCTTTGGGAAACTCTTT. It encodes CATWGWAFGKLF.

This chain links TRGV8 with TRGJP2. V shed 9 bases, J shed 7 bases, and the junction held 2 bases outside the gene matches. Germline CDR1 reads VENAVY; CDR2 reads YDSYNSRV. The CDR3 is 10 amino acids. CDR3 bases: TGTGCCACCAATGATTGGATCAAGACGTTT. This codes for CATNDWIKTF.

This clone has more than one count but fewer than ten. The chain uses TRGV10 and TRGJ1 or TRGJ2. TRGV10 is reported as an ORF; its role is uncertain. The CDR3 spans 15 residues. The trim removed 8 bases at V and 0 bases at J, leaving 11 bases unmatched. DNA of the CDR3: TGTGCTGCGTGGGATTCACACGAGAATTATTATAAGAAACTCTTT. Amino acids: CAAWDSHENYYKKLF.

This clone counts as hyperexpanded. Distinct nucleotide sequences in the sample also encode this CDR3. The chain combines TRGV9 with TRGJ1 or TRGJ2. The ends lost 11 bases at V and 4 bases at J; junction bases unmatched: 5. The germline V gene encodes CDR1 GITISATS and CDR2 ISYDGTV (reference sequence). The CDR3 runs to 10 residues. This CDR3 reads CACGYYKKLF. CDR3 nucleotide sequence: TGTGCCTGTGGGTATTATAAGAAACTCTTT.

This clone is large within its sample. This rearrangement joins TRGV10 to TRGJ1 or TRGJ2. TRGV10 is an open reading frame whose function is uncertain. V was clipped by 8 bases and J by 11 bases; unmatched bases: 7. The CDR3 has 10 residues. CDR3 protein: CAAWDGEKLF. The CDR3 DNA reads TGTGCTGCGTGGGATGGGGAGAAACTCTTT.

The V call is TRGV2, the J call TRGJP2. This CDR3 contains 15 residues. Germline V lookup: CDR1 EGSNGY, CDR2 YDSYNSKV. V lost 0 bases and J lost 12; bases outside the gene matches: 13. The CDR3 region is CATWDGRRVIGIKTF. The DNA of the CDR3 is TGTGCCACCTGGGACGGGCGAAGAGTGATTGGGATCAAGACGTTT.

This clone has only a few counts. The chain carries TRGV5 and TRGJ1 or TRGJ2. The V gene end was trimmed by 3 bases and the J gene end by 0 bases; junction bases not matched to a gene: 2. The CDR3 spans 13 residues. The germline V gene has CDR1 VINAFY and CDR2 YDVSNSKD. The CDR3 loop is CATWDLNYYKKLF. CDR3 in DNA: TGTGCCACCTGGGACCTGAATTATTATAAGAAACTCTTT.

This clone is deemed large. V and J are TRGV9 and TRGJ1 or TRGJ2. The CDR3 consists of 14 residues. Germline V lookup: CDR1 GITISATS, CDR2 ISYDGTV (reference sequence). Trimming at V came to 0 bases and at J to 5 bases, leaving 7 bases not matched to a gene. Here the CDR3 DNA reads TGTGCCTTGTGGGAGGTGCAAGCGGATTATAAGAAACTCTTT. Translation gives CALWEVQADYKKLF.

This clone is large (0.1 to 1%). The chain employs TRGV8 and TRGJ1 or TRGJ2. Germline CDR1 and CDR2: VENAVY and YDSYNSRV. The CDR3 sequence is 15 residues long. V was clipped by 0 bases and J by 2 bases; unmatched bases: 7. CDR3 sequence: CATWDRLRDYYKKLF. As DNA, the CDR3 is TGTGCCACCTGGGATAGGCTTAGGGATTATTATAAGAAACTCTTT.

This clone was seen more than once but under ten times. The V call is TRGV2, the J call TRGJ1 or TRGJ2. V gave up 0 bases and J gave up 10 bases; unmatched junction bases: 15. The germline gives CDR1 EGSNGY, CDR2 YDSYNSKV. The CDR3 extends over 15 amino acids. In DNA, the CDR3 is TGTGCCACCTGGGACGGGCAGGGCAATAATAAAAAGAAACTCTTT. Its translation is CATWDGQGNNKKKLF.

The V and J genes are TRGV5 and TRGJ1 or TRGJ2. The CDR3 length is 10 residues. Germline V gives CDR1 VINAFY, CDR2 YDVSNSKD. V lost 10 bases and J lost 11; bases outside the gene matches: 11. Here the CDR3 DNA reads TGTGCCACTGGGACAGGCGAGAAACTCTTT. Its protein is CATGTGEKLF.

This clone turned up a few times. This chain joins TRGV2 and TRGJ1 or TRGJ2. This CDR3 contains 14 residues. V gave up 1 base and J gave up 3 bases; unmatched junction bases: 6. Germline-derived CDR1 and CDR2 are EGSNGY and YDSYNSKV. The CDR3 DNA sequence: TGTGCCACCTGGGACGGCCCATTTTATTATAAGAAACTCTTT. The encoded protein is CATWDGPFYYKKLF.

The chain has TRGV2 and TRGJP2. The CDR3 length is 14 residues. CDR1 and CDR2 (germline): EGSNGY, YDSYNSKV. The trim removed 8 bases at V and 2 bases at J, leaving 8 bases unmatched. CDR3 residues: CATSTWSSDWIKTF. CDR3 bases: TGTGCCACCTCGACGTGGAGTAGTGATTGGATCAAGACGTTT.

By share of the sample, this clone is large (0.1 to 1%). The gene calls are TRGV11 and TRGJ1 or TRGJ2. TRGV11 belongs to the ORF category, with a function that is uncertain. The CDR3 is 19 amino acids. Germline trimming cut 4 bases from V and 6 bases from J; bases unmatched to any gene: 24. This chain's CDR3 is CACWISFDHTYRNFYKKLF. The CDR3 nucleotides read TGTGCCTGCTGGATTAGCTTCGATCACACCTATAGGAACTTTTATAAGAAACTCTTT.

This rearrangement joins TRGV2 to TRGJP1. The CDR3 spans 11 residues. Germline CDR1 is EGSNGY and CDR2 is YDSYNSKV. V was clipped by 4 bases and J by 11 bases; unmatched bases: 4. CDR3 bases: TGTGCCACCTGGGAAGGATGGTTCAAGATATTT. Protein product: CATWEGWFKIF.

This clone is large (0.1 to 1%) in the sample. The chain carries TRGV3 and TRGJ1 or TRGJ2. The CDR3 consists of 11 residues. Germline lookup yields CDR1 VTNTFY and CDR2 YDVSTARD (reference sequence). The V segment lost 0 bases and the J segment 11 bases; nucleotides outside the gene matches: 4. In nucleotides, the CDR3 is TGTGCCACCTGGGACAGGCCAGAGAAACTCTTT. This translates into CATWDRPEKLF.

The rearrangement joins TRGV10 to TRGJ1 or TRGJ2. TRGV10 is noted as an ORF with a role that remains uncertain. The V gene end was trimmed by 8 bases and the J gene end by 5 bases; junction bases not matched to a gene: 7. This CDR3 has 12 residues. The chain's CDR3 is CAAWNPNYKKLF. CDR3 DNA: TGTGCTGCGTGGAACCCGAATTATAAGAAACTCTTT.

The V gene is TRGV10, the J gene TRGJ1 or TRGJ2. TRGV10 is an ORF, and what it does is uncertain. CDR3 length equals 14 residues. V lost 8 bases and J lost 13; bases outside the gene matches: 21. As DNA, the CDR3 is TGTGCTGCGTGGGATTTCCCCTCTCGGGTAAGAAAACTCTTT. This codes for CAAWDFPSRVRKLF.

This clone qualifies as large. The chain joins TRGV9 to TRGJ1 or TRGJ2. The junction had 0 bases not matched to a gene; V was cut back by 8 bases and J by 5 bases. Germline V gives CDR1 GITISATS, CDR2 ISYDGTV (reference sequence). CDR3 size: 9 residues. CDR3 sequence (DNA): TGTGCCTTGTATTATAAGAAACTCTTT. Its protein product is CALYYKKLF.

About this clone: One junction end disagrees with the germline gene, perhaps due to a read error. The rearrangement joins TRGV3 to TRGJ1 or TRGJ2. CDR3 size: 11 residues. Germline V lookup: CDR1 VTNTFY, CDR2 YDVSTARD (reference sequence). The CDR3 DNA reads as TGCGCACCTGGGACAGGCCTGAAGAAACTCTTT. Translation: CAPGTGLKKLF.